Detailed here is one T cell receptor (beta chain). This sample stems from a study of blood T cell repertoires in COVID-19. At the level of the study: Whether acute or convalescent, the COVID-19 samples came from the United States, Italy and Spain. PBMCs, B-cell-depleted T cells, or T cells were the source of the cDNA or gDNA that made up the material.

The germline CDR1 and CDR2 sequences are MDHEN and SYDVKM. The CDR3 length is 14 residues. V lost 4 bases to trimming and J lost 8 bases, with 17 bases between them. Source study methods: Reference gene primers were amplified, and this amplification served to estimate nucleated cell counts. The assay was immunoSEQ multiplex PCR, and TCRdb's table has in-frame clones only and misses some. D and trimming were read from the DNA, whereas the V and J calls and clone size are those reported in that table. The sample has some 81,000 clones; roughly 91% are singletons. The TCR comes from a woman in her 50s in a cohort sampled during active COVID-19. The V gene is TRBV28, the J gene TRBJ1-2; D is perhaps TRBD1 (6 bases). The sequenced sample was peripheral blood. The CDR3 is CASSSPSGQLGYTF. In DNA form, the CDR3 reads TGTGCCAGCAGTTCGCCCTCCGGACAGCTGGGCTACACCTTC.